Each of the 23 T cell receptor beta chains below was sequenced from the same sample in a study of response to subunit inactivated influenza vaccine. TCRdb fed the RT-PCR reads into MiXCR, producing one record per CDR3 protein. This table holds around 520,000 distinct CDR3 sequences, over 9.5% found once. The sequencing here drew on PBMCs from blood, taken on the day of vaccination. These receptors were obtained from a man in his forties or fifties who received an inactivated influenza vaccine.

The chain joins TRBV30 to TRBJ2-2; D is possibly TRBD2 (5 bases). This CDR3 contains 15 residues. V gave up 3 bases and J gave up 6 bases, with 17 bases separating them. Germline loops: CDR1 GTSNPN, CDR2 SVGIG (reference sequence). CDR3 DNA: TGTGCCTGGAGGTGGGGTGAACTAGTTGCCGGGGAGCTGTTTTTT. This codes for CAWRWGELVAGELFF.

The V call is TRBV15, the J call TRBJ2-1; D may be TRBD2 (5 bases). The ends were cut back, 5 bases at V and 5 bases at J, with 16 bases in the middle. There are 15 residues in the CDR3. Germline-derived CDR1 and CDR2 are LNHNV and YYDKDF (reference sequence). The CDR3 DNA sequence: TGTGCCACCAGCCCCCGAAGCGTGCGGGACAATGAGCAGTTCTTC. This encodes CATSPRSVRDNEQFF.

This chain links TRBV2 with TRBJ1-2; possible D gene TRBD1, 5 bases. Germline V gene sequence: CDR1 SNHLY, CDR2 FYNNEI. V lost 2 bases and J 4 bases, leaving 11 bases between the germline ends. This CDR3 has 14 residues. The CDR3 loop reads CASSESQGLYGYTF. CDR3 coding DNA: TGTGCCAGCAGTGAATCCCAGGGCCTCTATGGCTACACCTTC. The full variable domain, its missing parts supplied by reference TRBV2 and TRBJ1-2, is EPEVTQTPSHQVTQMGQEVILRCVPISNHLYFYWYRQILGQKVEFLVSFYNNEISEKSEIFDDQFSVERPDGSNFTLKIRSTKLEDSAMYFCASSESQGLYGYTFGSGTRLTVV.

This clonotype came up a few times. This chain links TRBV9 with TRBJ2-2, with D maybe TRBD1 (5 bases). The CDR3 consists of 15 residues. Germline CDR1 SGDLS, CDR2 YYNGEE. Trimming shortened V by 6 bases and J by 4 bases, and 16 bases separated the two germline ends. CDR3 coding DNA: TGTGCCAGCACCAAGGCAGGGATTGGCACCGGGGAGCTGTTTTTT. Protein sequence: CASTKAGIGTGELFF.

This clonotype was picked up a small number of times. The chain has TRBV12-3 or TRBV12-4 and TRBJ2-5; 7 positions agree with TRBD2. The CDR3 covers 15 residues. The J segment lost 5 bases and the V segment lost 1 base, leaving 7 bases of the junction unmatched. The CDR3 region is CASSLDTSASETQYF. Here the CDR3 DNA reads TGTGCCAGCAGTTTAGATACTAGCGCGTCGGAGACCCAGTACTTC.

V usage is TRBV7-9 and J usage is TRBJ1-6, with D perhaps matching TRBD1 (5 bases). The CDR3 has 15 amino acids. With 3 bases removed from V and 7 bases from J, the gap between germline ends came to 13 bases. Germline CDR1 reads SEHNR; CDR2 reads FQNEAQ (reference sequence). CDR3 sequence (DNA): TGTGCCAGCAGCTTCCAGGGCCCGGGGAATTCACCCCTCCACTTT. Protein product: CASSFQGPGNSPLHF.

This clonotype appeared a few times. J is TRBJ2-3 and V is TRBV5-1, with TRBD2 matching over 14 bases. The CDR3 has 20 amino acids. Germline V gene lookup returns CDR1 SGHRS and CDR2 YFSETQ. V was clipped by 0 bases and J by 11 bases; unmatched bases: 20. The CDR3 spells CASSLGFPGLAGVPKPEQYF. Written as DNA, the CDR3 is TGCGCCAGCAGCTTGGGCTTTCCGGGACTAGCGGGAGTCCCGAAACCGGAGCAGTATTTT.

This chain joins TRBV10-3 and TRBJ2-2; 10 bases fit TRBD2. J gave up 0 bases and V 5 bases, and 0 bases lay outside the gene matches. The CDR3 runs 15 residues. CDR1 ENHRY and CDR2 SYGVKD come from the germline V gene. This chain's CDR3 is CAISLAGANTGELFF. The DNA of the CDR3 is TGTGCCATCAGTCTAGCGGGAGCGAACACCGGGGAGCTGTTTTTT.

This clonotype was seen only a few times. This chain joins TRBV12-3 or TRBV12-4 and TRBJ2-3; D is perhaps TRBD1 (5 bases). Between the trimmed V and J ends, which lost 8 bases and 0 bases, there was a span of 12 bases. CDR3 length: 14 residues. The CDR3 loop is CASQGSSSTDTQYF. DNA for the CDR3: TGTGCCAGCCAGGGTAGCTCTAGCACAGATACGCAGTATTTT.

This chain joins TRBV28 and TRBJ2-2; weak D call: TRBD1 (6 bases). CDR3 length equals 16 residues. The germline CDR1 and CDR2 sequences are MDHEN and SYDVKM. The V gene lost 1 base and the J gene lost 5 bases, with 14 bases spanning the gap. In nucleotides, the CDR3 is TGTGCCAGCAGTTTATCCGGCAGGGGTCGTACCGGGGAGCTGTTTTTT. This codes for CASSLSGRGRTGELFF.

The chain links TRBV29-1 to TRBJ2-1; 12 bases match TRBD1. CDR1 and CDR2 from the germline V gene are SQVTM and ANQGSEA. V trimming: 7 bases; J trimming: 9 bases; junction bases outside the gene matches: 7. CDR3 length equals 13 residues. CDR3 sequence: CSAEGDRGPEQFF. DNA for the CDR3: TGCAGCGCCGAGGGGGACAGGGGGCCTGAGCAGTTCTTC.

The chain links TRBV4-1 to TRBJ1-1, with D perhaps TRBD1 (5 bases). The CDR3 spans 16 residues. V was pared by 0 bases and J by 7 bases, with 18 bases between. Germline CDR1 is MGHRA and CDR2 is YSYEKL. CDR3 sequence reads: CASSQDSGLPGGEAFF. The CDR3 DNA is TGCGCCAGCAGCCAAGATTCGGGGCTGCCGGGGGGTGAAGCTTTCTTT.

The rearrangement links TRBV10-3 to TRBJ1-1; D call uncertain. This CDR3 spans 13 amino acids. Germline V gives CDR1 ENHRY, CDR2 SYGVKD. The germline V and J ends were trimmed by 4 bases and 6 bases, with 12 bases remaining between them. The CDR3 DNA is TGTGCCATCAGTGTTACGCCAAAAGCTGAAGCTTTCTTT. It translates to CAISVTPKAEAFF.

The chain carries TRBV5-1 and TRBJ2-7; a possible D gene is TRBD2 (7 bases). This CDR3 spans 12 amino acids. Germline loops: CDR1 SGHRS, CDR2 YFSETQ. V was shortened by 7 bases and J by 5 bases, with 13 bases between the two germline ends. CDR3 nucleotides: TGCGCCAGCCAAGAAGGGGGGGACGAGCAGTACTTC. Its protein is CASQEGGDEQYF.

This rearrangement joins TRBV27 to TRBJ2-7; no reliable D call. The V gene's germline CDR1 is MNHEY and CDR2 SMNVEV (reference sequence). Trimming stripped 8 bases from V and 1 base from J, with 12 bases between. The CDR3 extends over 13 amino acids. CDR3 amino acids: CASGIRASYEQYF. The DNA for the CDR3 is TGTGCCAGCGGAATCCGGGCTTCCTACGAGCAGTACTTC.

This clonotype came up a few times. CDR3: CASSQDPAVGSGNTIYF. CDR3 coding DNA: TGTGCCAGCAGCCAAGATCCCGCGGTCGGATCTGGAAACACCATATATTTT. The chain combines TRBV4-2 with TRBJ1-3, with no clear D. Germline assignment: CDR1 LGHNA and CDR2 YNFKEQ. Between the trimmed V and J ends, which lost 0 bases and 1 base, there was a span of 13 bases. The CDR3 is made up of 17 amino acids.

This chain links TRBV28 with TRBJ2-1; 13 positions match TRBD2. Losses at the gene ends were 7 bases for V and 8 bases for J; bases not matched to a gene: 8. Per the germline V gene, CDR1 is MDHEN and CDR2 is SYDVKM. The CDR3 length is 15 residues. In nucleotides, the CDR3 is TGTGCCAGCATTCGACTAGCGGGGGGATCATATGAGCAGTTCTTC. It specifies CASIRLAGGSYEQFF. The whole variable domain, remainder taken from reference TRBV28 and TRBJ2-1, is DVKVTQSSRYLVKRTGEKVFLECVQDMDHENMFWYRQDPGLGLRLIYFSYDVKMKEKGDIPEGYSVSREKKERFSLILESASTNQTSMYLCASIRLAGGSYEQFFGPGTRLTVL.

The table lists this clonotype with many counts. V usage is TRBV29-1 and J usage is TRBJ2-7; TRBD2 matches 16 bases. This CDR3 region has 17 residues. The V and J ends lost 4 bases and 4 bases, in that order; junction bases with no gene match: 10. CDR1 is SQVTM, CDR2 ANQGSEA, per germline. The CDR3 DNA sequence: TGCAGCGTTGGTGCAACCGGGACTAGCGGGAGGGCTTACGAGCAGTACTTC. Its translation is CSVGATGTSGRAYEQYF.

The chain couples TRBV5-1 to TRBJ2-5; a weak D match, TRBD2 (5 bases). Germline V lookup: CDR1 SGHRS, CDR2 YFSETQ. The CDR3 extends over 13 amino acids. Trimming removed 4 bases at V and 3 bases at J, with 10 bases between. CDR3 loop: CASSPTREETQYF. The CDR3 DNA reads as TGCGCCAGCAGCCCAACTAGAGAAGAGACCCAGTACTTC.

This clonotype was seen only a few times. V gene TRBV12-3 or TRBV12-4 combines with J gene TRBJ1-2; D might be TRBD1 (6 bases). The germline V and J ends were trimmed by 7 bases and 7 bases, with 16 bases remaining between them. This CDR3 contains 13 residues. The CDR3 loop is CASMTGGESGYTF. CDR3 sequence (DNA): TGTGCCAGCATGACAGGAGGGGAATCTGGCTACACCTTC.

The CDR3 region has the DNA TGTGCCAGCAGTTTATTAGCTTCGGGGGCCCCGGCTGAGCAGTTCTTC. This translates into CASSLLASGAPAEQFF. The chain recombines TRBV27 with TRBJ2-1; D tentatively fits TRBD1 or TRBD2 (6 bases each). V lost 1 base to trimming and J lost 9 bases, with 19 bases between them. CDR3 length equals 16 residues. CDR1 MNHEY and CDR2 SMNVEV come from the germline V gene (reference sequence).

This clonotype turned up a few times. The V call is TRBV11-2, the J call TRBJ2-4, with 7 bases lining up with TRBD2. The trim removed 5 bases at V and 1 base at J, leaving 17 bases unmatched. Germline CDR1 and CDR2: SGHAT and FQNNGV. CDR3 length: 19 amino acids. The CDR3 DNA follows: TGTGCCAGCAGCCAGATCAGGGAGGGAGCGTTTTCTGCCAAAAACATTCAGTACTTC. The encoded protein is CASSQIREGAFSAKNIQYF. The whole variable domain, remainder taken from reference TRBV11-2 and TRBJ2-4, is EAGVAQSPRYKIIEKRQSVAFWCNPISGHATLYWYQQILGQGPKLLIQFQNNGVVDDSQLPKDRFSAERLKGVDSTLKIQPAKLEDSAVYLCASSQIREGAFSAKNIQYFGAGTRLSVL.

This clonotype was seen at least ten times. The CDR3 nucleotides read TGTGCCAGCAGCTTAACTACAGGGGTGGGGGAGCTGTTTTTT. Protein product: CASSLTTGVGELFF. The chain links TRBV7-3 to TRBJ2-2; 7 bases match TRBD1. The CDR3 has 14 amino acids. After removal of 0 bases from V and 8 bases from J, the junction contained 3 bases not matched to a gene. The germline V gene encodes CDR1 SGHTA and CDR2 FQGTGA.